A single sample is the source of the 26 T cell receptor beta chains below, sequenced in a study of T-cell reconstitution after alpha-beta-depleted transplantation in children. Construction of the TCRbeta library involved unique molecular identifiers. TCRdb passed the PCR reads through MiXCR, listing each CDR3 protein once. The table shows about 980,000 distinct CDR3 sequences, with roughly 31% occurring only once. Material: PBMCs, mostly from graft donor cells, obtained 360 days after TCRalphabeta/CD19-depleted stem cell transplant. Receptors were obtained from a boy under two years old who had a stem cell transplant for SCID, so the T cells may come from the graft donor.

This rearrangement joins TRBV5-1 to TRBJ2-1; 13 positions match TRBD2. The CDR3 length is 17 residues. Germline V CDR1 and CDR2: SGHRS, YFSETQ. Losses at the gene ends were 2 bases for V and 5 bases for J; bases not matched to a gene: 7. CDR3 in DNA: TGCGCCAGCAGCTTACCCACCACTAGCGGGGGGGACAATGAGCAGTTCTTC. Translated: CASSLPTTSGGDNEQFF.

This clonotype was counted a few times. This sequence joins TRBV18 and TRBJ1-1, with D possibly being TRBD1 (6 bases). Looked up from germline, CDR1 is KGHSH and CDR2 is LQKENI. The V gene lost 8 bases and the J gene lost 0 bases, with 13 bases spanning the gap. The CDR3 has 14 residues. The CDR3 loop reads CASTGHPMNTEAFF. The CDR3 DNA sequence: TGTGCCAGCACGGGACACCCCATGAACACTGAAGCTTTCTTT.

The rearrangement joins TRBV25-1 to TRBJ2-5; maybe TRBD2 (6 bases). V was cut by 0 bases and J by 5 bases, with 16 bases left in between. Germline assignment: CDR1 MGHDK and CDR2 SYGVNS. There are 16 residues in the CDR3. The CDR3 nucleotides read TGTGCCAGCAGTGAATACGGCGCGGGGTCGTGGGAGACCCAGTACTTC. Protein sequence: CASSEYGAGSWETQYF.

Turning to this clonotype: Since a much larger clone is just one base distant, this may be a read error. The CDR3 is CASSYGVDTQYF. The CDR3 DNA is TGTGCCAGCAGTTACGGGGTAGATACGCAGTATTTT. The rearrangement joins TRBV6-6 to TRBJ2-3; D uncertain. Germline V gene sequence: CDR1 MNHNY, CDR2 SVGAGI (reference sequence). The CDR3 spans 12 residues. The V gene lost 2 bases and the J gene lost 5 bases, with 5 bases spanning the gap.

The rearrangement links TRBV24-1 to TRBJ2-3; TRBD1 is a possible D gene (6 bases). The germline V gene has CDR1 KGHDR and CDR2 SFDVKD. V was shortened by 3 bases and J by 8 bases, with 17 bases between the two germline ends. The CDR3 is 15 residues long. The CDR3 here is CATSDPGTPLATQYF. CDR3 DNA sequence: TGTGCCACCAGTGATCCCGGGACACCATTGGCTACGCAGTATTTT.

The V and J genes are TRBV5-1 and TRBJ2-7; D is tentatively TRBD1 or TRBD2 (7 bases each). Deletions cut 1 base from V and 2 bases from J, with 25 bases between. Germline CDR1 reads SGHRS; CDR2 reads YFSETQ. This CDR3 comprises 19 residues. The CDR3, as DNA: TGCGCCAGCAGCTTGCAGGGGGGGTTGGAAACGTTTTCCCCCTACGAGCAGTACTTC. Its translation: CASSLQGGLETFSPYEQYF.

As DNA, the CDR3 is TGCAGTGCTAGAGAGAGGGTGAGCGGGGGGGCCTGGGAGCAGTTCTTC. Translating gives CSARERVSGGAWEQFF. This chain links TRBV20-1 with TRBJ2-1; 10 nucleotides align to TRBD2. The germline V gene encodes CDR1 DFQATT and CDR2 SNEGSKA (reference sequence). The CDR3 length is 16 residues. After removal of 0 bases from V and 10 bases from J, the junction contained 12 bases not matched to a gene.

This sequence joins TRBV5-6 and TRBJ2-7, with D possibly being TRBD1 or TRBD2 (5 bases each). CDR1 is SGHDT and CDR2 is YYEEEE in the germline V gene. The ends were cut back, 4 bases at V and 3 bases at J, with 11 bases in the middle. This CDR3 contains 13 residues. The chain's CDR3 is CASSRWGNYEQYF. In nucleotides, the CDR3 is TGTGCCAGCAGCCGGTGGGGGAACTACGAGCAGTACTTC.

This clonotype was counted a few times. CDR3 bases: TGCAGTGCGAGACAGACTGAAGCTTTCTTT. Encoded protein: CSARQTEAFF. The chain recombines TRBV20-1 with TRBJ1-1; D might be TRBD1 (5 bases). The CDR3 extends over 10 amino acids. V shed 6 bases and J shed 5 bases, with 7 bases lying between them. CDR1 DFQATT and CDR2 SNEGSKA come from the germline V gene (reference sequence).

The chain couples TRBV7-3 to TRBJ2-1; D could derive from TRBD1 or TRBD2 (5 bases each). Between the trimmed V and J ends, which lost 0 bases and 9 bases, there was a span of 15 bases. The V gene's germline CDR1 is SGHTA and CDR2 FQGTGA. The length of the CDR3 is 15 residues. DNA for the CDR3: TGTGCCAGCAGCTTAACCGGGGCTGGTTATACTGAGCAGTTCTTC. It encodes CASSLTGAGYTEQFF.

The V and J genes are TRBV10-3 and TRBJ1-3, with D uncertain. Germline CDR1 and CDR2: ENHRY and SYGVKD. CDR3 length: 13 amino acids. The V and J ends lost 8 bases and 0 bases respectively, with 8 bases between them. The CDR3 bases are TGTGCCATCGCGGTTGGCTCTGGAAACACCATATATTTT. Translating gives CAIAVGSGNTIYF.

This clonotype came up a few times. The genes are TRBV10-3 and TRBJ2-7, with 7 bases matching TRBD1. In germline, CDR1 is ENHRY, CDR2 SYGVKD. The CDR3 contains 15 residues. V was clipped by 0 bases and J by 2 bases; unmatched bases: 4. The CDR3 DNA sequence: TGTGCCATCAGTGAGTCACAGGGGAGACCCTACGAGCAGTACTTC. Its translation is CAISESQGRPYEQYF.

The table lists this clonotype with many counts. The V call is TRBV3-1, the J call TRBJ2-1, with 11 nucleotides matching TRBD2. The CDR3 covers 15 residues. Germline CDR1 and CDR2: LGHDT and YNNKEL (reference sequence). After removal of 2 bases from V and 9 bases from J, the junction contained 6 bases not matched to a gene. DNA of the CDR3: TGTGCCAGCAGCCAATTTGGGCTAGCGGGAGGTGAGCAGTTCTTC. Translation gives CASSQFGLAGGEQFF.

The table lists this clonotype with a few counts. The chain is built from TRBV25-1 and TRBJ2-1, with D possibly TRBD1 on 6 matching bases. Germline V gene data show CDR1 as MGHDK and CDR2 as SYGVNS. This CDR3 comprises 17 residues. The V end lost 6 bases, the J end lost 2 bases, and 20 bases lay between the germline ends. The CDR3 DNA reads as TGTGCCAGCAGGTCTTTGGGCAAAGGGGGACCCTACAATGAGCAGTTCTTC. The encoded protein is CASRSLGKGGPYNEQFF.

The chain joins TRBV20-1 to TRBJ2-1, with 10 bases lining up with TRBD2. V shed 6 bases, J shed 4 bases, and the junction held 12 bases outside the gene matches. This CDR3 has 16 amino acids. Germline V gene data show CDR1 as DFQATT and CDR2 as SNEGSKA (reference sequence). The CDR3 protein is CSALIRSGGSYNEQFF. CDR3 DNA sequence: TGCAGTGCCCTAATCCGTAGCGGGGGGTCTTACAATGAGCAGTTCTTC.

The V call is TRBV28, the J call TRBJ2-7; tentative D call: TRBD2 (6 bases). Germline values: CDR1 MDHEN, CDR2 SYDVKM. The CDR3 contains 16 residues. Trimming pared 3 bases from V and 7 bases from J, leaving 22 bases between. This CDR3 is CASSLGELAPPQEQYF. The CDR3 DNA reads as TGTGCCAGCAGTTTGGGGGAACTAGCCCCCCCTCAGGAGCAGTACTTC.

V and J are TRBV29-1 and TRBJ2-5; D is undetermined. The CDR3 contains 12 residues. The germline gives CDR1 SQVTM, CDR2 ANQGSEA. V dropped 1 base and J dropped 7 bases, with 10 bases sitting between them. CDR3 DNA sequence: TGCAGCGTTGAAGGTGCCGTGGGGACCCAGTACTTC. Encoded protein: CSVEGAVGTQYF.

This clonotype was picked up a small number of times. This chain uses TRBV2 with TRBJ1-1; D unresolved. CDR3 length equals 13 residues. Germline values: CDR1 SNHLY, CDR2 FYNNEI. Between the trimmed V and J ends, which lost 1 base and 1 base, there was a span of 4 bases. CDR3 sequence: CASSEEQNTEAFF. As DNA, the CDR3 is TGTGCCAGCAGTGAAGAGCAGAACACTGAAGCTTTCTTT.

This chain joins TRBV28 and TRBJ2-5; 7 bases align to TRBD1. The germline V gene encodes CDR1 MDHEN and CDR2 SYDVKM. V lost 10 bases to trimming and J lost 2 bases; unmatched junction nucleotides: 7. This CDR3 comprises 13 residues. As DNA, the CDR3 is TGTGCCACCTCGGGACAGATTCAAGAGACCCAGTACTTC. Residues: CATSGQIQETQYF.

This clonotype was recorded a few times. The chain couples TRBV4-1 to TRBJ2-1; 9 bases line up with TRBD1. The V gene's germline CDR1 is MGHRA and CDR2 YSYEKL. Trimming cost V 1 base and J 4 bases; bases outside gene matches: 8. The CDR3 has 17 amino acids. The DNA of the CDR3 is TGCGCCAGCAGCCAAGGGGCCGGGACAGGGACTTACAATGAGCAGTTCTTC. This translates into CASSQGAGTGTYNEQFF.

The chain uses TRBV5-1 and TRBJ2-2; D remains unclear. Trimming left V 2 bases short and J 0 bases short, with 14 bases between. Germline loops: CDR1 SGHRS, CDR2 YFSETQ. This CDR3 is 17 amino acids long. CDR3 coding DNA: TGCGCCAGCAGCTTTTTTCTTAGGCGATCGAACACCGGGGAGCTGTTTTTT. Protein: CASSFFLRRSNTGELFF.

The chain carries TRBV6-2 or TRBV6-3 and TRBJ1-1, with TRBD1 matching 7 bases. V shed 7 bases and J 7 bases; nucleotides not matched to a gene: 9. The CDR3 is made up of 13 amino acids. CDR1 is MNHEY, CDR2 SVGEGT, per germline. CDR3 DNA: TGTGCCAGCACCTCTGACAGGGCCTTTGAAGCTTTCTTT. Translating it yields CASTSDRAFEAFF.

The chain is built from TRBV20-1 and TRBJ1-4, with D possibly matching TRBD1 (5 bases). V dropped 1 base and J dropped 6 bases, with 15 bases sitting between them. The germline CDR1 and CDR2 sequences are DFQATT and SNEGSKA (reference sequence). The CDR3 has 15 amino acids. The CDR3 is CSARGPYRGDEKLFF. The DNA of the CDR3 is TGCAGTGCTAGAGGCCCCTACCGAGGGGATGAAAAACTGTTTTTT.

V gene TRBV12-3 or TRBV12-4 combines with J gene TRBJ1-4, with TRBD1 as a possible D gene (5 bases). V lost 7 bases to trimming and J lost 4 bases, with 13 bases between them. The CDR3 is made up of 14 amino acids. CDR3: CASIRDGVNEKLFF. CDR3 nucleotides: TGTGCCAGCATCCGGGACGGAGTTAATGAAAAACTGTTTTTT.

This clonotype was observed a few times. The CDR3 DNA follows: TGTGCCTTGGGAGGGGCCACAGATACGCAGTATTTT. As protein: CALGGATDTQYF. The chain employs TRBV28 and TRBJ2-3; 7 bases are shared with TRBD2. CDR1 is MDHEN and CDR2 is SYDVKM in the germline V gene. CDR3 length: 12 residues. V was clipped by 11 bases and J by 2 bases; unmatched bases: 4.

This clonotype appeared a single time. CDR3 protein: CATSWGRSSGANVLTF. In DNA, the CDR3 is TGTGCCACCAGTTGGGGTCGGAGCTCTGGGGCCAACGTCCTGACTTTC. The gene calls are TRBV15 and TRBJ2-6, with D unclear. In germline, CDR1 is LNHNV, CDR2 YYDKDF (reference sequence). The CDR3 runs 16 residues. V dropped 6 bases and J dropped 0 bases, with 12 bases sitting between them.